Below are 17 T cell receptor beta chains sequenced from a single sample in a study of shared clonotypes between healthy human individuals. Generated by immunoSEQ multiplex PCR, the TCRdb table keeps only in-frame clones and is missing some. Counted here are 2 million to 2.5 million clones, 92% occurring once; the ten biggest clones make up around 0.35%. Material: naive CD4+ T cells from PBMCs. Subset given: CD45RA+ positively selected. The source of these receptors is a young man in good health. Some clones in this sample may be carry-over from other donors' samples.

The rearrangement joins TRBV29-1 to TRBJ2-1; the D gene is possibly TRBD1 (5 bases). The CDR3 has 15 amino acids. Germline V gives CDR1 SQVTM, CDR2 ANQGSEA. Trimming left V 2 bases short and J 6 bases short, with 17 bases between. CDR3 region: CSVETGLGHLNEQFF. The CDR3 coding sequence is TGCAGCGTTGAAACAGGCTTAGGACATCTCAATGAGCAGTTCTTC.

The chain recombines TRBV10-3 with TRBJ1-2; 7 bases agree with TRBD1. CDR1 and CDR2 from the germline V gene are ENHRY and SYGVKD. The CDR3 covers 15 residues. Trimming cost V 4 bases and J 0 bases; bases outside gene matches: 5. CDR3 nucleotide sequence: TGTGCCATCAGTGGGACAGGAACCGCTAACTATGGCTACACCTTC. Its translation is CAISGTGTANYGYTF.

The V gene is TRBV7-8, the J gene TRBJ1-2; the D is unclear. Germline V gene data show CDR1 as SGHVS and CDR2 as FQNEAQ. V was shortened by 3 bases and J by 5 bases, with 16 bases between the two germline ends. The CDR3 length is 15 residues. In DNA, the CDR3 is TGTGCCAGCAGCTTCGGAGTCGGGCGCGAGTATGGCTACACCTTC. Translating gives CASSFGVGREYGYTF.

The chain couples TRBV18 to TRBJ2-7; D unclear. With 3 bases removed from V and 6 bases from J, the gap between germline ends came to 9 bases. This CDR3 contains 12 residues. The germline gives CDR1 KGHSH, CDR2 LQKENI. As DNA, the CDR3 is TGTGCCAGCTCACCTTTAGCTTTCGAGCAGTACTTC. Its translation is CASSPLAFEQYF. The full variable domain, rest sourced from reference TRBV18 and TRBJ2-7, is NAGVMQNPRHLVRRRGQEARLRCSPMKGHSHVYWYRQLPEEGLKFMVYLQKENIIDESGMPKERFSAEFPKEGPSILRIQQVVRGDSAAYFCASSPLAFEQYFGPGTRLTVT.

CDR3 in amino acids: CASSLDGGQSGELFF. The CDR3, as DNA: TGTGCCAGCAGCTTGGATGGGGGACAATCCGGGGAGCTGTTTTTT. The chain employs TRBV5-4 and TRBJ2-2, with D maybe TRBD1 (6 bases). Germline CDR1 reads SGHNT; CDR2 reads YYREEE (reference sequence). The CDR3 runs 15 residues. V lost 0 bases, J lost 6 bases, and 12 bases lay in between.

The chain recombines TRBV19 with TRBJ1-1; D is uncertain. CDR3 length equals 16 residues. V was shortened by 4 bases and J by 5 bases, with 20 bases between the two germline ends. From germline, CDR1 is LNHDA and CDR2 SQIVND (reference sequence). The CDR3 DNA reads TGTGCCAGTAGTAGGATCCCCTCCTCCTCGGTGACTGAAGCTTTCTTT. Encoded protein: CASSRIPSSSVTEAFF. Full variable domain (rest looked up from reference TRBV19 and TRBJ1-1): DGGITQSPKYLFRKEGQNVTLSCEQNLNHDAMYWYRQDPGQGLRLIYYSQIVNDFQKGDIAEGYSVSREKKESFPLTVTSAQKNPTAFYLCASSRIPSSSVTEAFFGQGTRLTVV.

With regard to this clone: Germline and junction disagree at one end, which may indicate a read error. The gene calls are TRBV5-4 and TRBJ1-5; possible D gene TRBD1, 5 bases. In germline, CDR1 is SGHNT, CDR2 YYREEE (reference sequence). The CDR3 length is 17 residues. CDR3 sequence: CASSQKAAGIDLQPQHF. As DNA, the CDR3 is TGCGCCAGCAGCCAAAAAGCGGCAGGGATAGATTTGCAGCCCCAGCATTTT.

This chain uses TRBV15 with TRBJ1-2; a weak D match, TRBD1 (6 bases). The germline V gene encodes CDR1 LNHNV and CDR2 YYDKDF (reference sequence). V shed 3 bases and J shed 0 bases, with 11 bases lying between them. The CDR3 extends over 15 amino acids. CDR3: CATSSDRSSNYGYTF. CDR3 coding DNA: TGTGCCACCAGCAGCGACAGGTCCTCTAACTATGGCTACACCTTC.

Notes on this clone: The sample carries other DNA sequences with the same CDR3. The chain has TRBV5-1 and TRBJ2-2; 10 bases agree with TRBD2. Germline CDR1 SGHRS, CDR2 YFSETQ. V trimming: 0 bases; J trimming: 2 bases; junction bases outside the gene matches: 1. The length of the CDR3 is 16 residues. CDR3 sequence (DNA): TGCGCCAGCAGCTTGGGACTAGCGGGCAACACCGGGGAGCTGTTTTTT. This encodes CASSLGLAGNTGELFF.

This clone was seen a few times. V and J are TRBV25-1 and TRBJ1-1; unclear D gene. CDR3 length: 12 residues. The V gene lost 6 bases and the J gene lost 1 base, with 6 bases spanning the gap. Looked up from germline, CDR1 is MGHDK and CDR2 is SYGVNS. The CDR3 here is CASRTANTEAFF. The DNA of the CDR3 is TGTGCCAGCAGGACTGCGAACACTGAAGCTTTCTTT.

The count of this clone is one. Other DNA sequences in this sample translate to the same CDR3. The J gene is TRBJ2-3, the V gene TRBV19, with 14 bases lining up with TRBD2. Germline-derived CDR1 and CDR2 are LNHDA and SQIVND (reference sequence). The CDR3 has 16 amino acids. The V and J ends lost 4 bases and 3 bases, in that order; junction bases with no gene match: 3. CDR3 DNA sequence: TGTGCCAGTAGTAGTAGGACTAGCGGGGGGACAGATACGCAGTATTTT. Protein product: CASSSRTSGGTDTQYF.

The gene calls are TRBV6-6 and TRBJ1-2; D not certain. This CDR3 comprises 12 residues. Germline V gene data show CDR1 as MNHNY and CDR2 as SVGAGI (reference sequence). The V gene lost 7 bases and the J gene lost 1 base, with 7 bases spanning the gap. The chain's CDR3 is CASTLLNYGYTF. The CDR3, as DNA: TGTGCCAGCACACTACTTAACTATGGCTACACCTTC.

The V gene is TRBV4-1, the J gene TRBJ1-1, with unresolved D. V lost 3 bases and J 5 bases, leaving 13 bases between the germline ends. This CDR3 contains 14 residues. Germline V gives CDR1 MGHRA, CDR2 YSYEKL. CDR3 coding DNA: TGCGCCAGCAGCCAGAACCTGCCGGGGACTGAAGCTTTCTTT. Its protein product is CASSQNLPGTEAFF.

The chain has TRBV23-1 and TRBJ2-7; D may be TRBD2 (5 bases). TRBV23-1 is an open reading frame, and its role is uncertain. Trimming took 3 bases from V and 4 from J, leaving 16 bases between them. CDR3 length: 15 residues. The CDR3 nucleotides are TGCGCCAGCAGTCACCTAAGGACTCTAAAATACGAGCAGTACTTC. Protein: CASSHLRTLKYEQYF.

The chain carries TRBV28 and TRBJ1-2, with D possibly being TRBD1 (6 bases). Looked up from germline, CDR1 is MDHEN and CDR2 is SYDVKM. This CDR3 spans 13 amino acids. Trimming shortened V by 5 bases and J by 1 base, and 8 bases separated the two germline ends. The CDR3 here is CASSRQVNYGYTF. Here the CDR3 DNA reads TGTGCCAGCAGTAGACAGGTTAACTATGGCTACACCTTC.

The chain couples TRBV5-6 to TRBJ1-2, with D perhaps matching TRBD1 (6 bases). The germline gives CDR1 SGHDT, CDR2 YYEEEE. This CDR3 is built from 13 residues. The V gene lost 5 bases and the J gene lost 6 bases, with 14 bases spanning the gap. CDR3 residues: CASRKGGFHGYTF. CDR3 sequence (DNA): TGTGCCAGCAGAAAAGGGGGATTTCATGGCTACACCTTC.

This chain links TRBV11-2 with TRBJ2-7, with 7 nucleotides matching TRBD1. The CDR3 is 16 amino acids. Germline CDR1 reads SGHAT; CDR2 reads FQNNGV. After removal of 2 bases from V and 4 bases from J, the junction contained 11 bases not matched to a gene. The CDR3 DNA sequence: TGTGCCAGCAGCTTACGGGTGGGGACAGAATTTTACGAGCAGTACTTC. It codes for CASSLRVGTEFYEQYF.